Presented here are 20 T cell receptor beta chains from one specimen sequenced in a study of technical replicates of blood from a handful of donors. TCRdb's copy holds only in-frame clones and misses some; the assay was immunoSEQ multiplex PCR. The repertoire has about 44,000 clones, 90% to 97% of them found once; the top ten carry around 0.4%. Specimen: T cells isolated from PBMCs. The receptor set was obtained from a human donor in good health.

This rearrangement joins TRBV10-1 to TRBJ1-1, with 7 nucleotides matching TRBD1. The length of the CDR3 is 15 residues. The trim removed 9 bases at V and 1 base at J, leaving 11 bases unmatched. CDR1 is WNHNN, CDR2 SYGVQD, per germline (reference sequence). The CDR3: CARDHPGGPNTEAFF. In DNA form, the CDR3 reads TGCGCCAGGGACCATCCAGGGGGACCGAACACTGAAGCTTTCTTT.

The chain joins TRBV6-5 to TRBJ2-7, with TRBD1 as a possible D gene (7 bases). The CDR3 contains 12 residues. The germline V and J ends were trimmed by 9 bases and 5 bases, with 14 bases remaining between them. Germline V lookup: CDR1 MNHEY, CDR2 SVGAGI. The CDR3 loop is CASGGGEHEQYF. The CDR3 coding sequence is TGTGCCAGTGGAGGGGGCGAACACGAGCAGTACTTC.

The CDR3 DNA is TGTGCCAGTAGTACGTTCTCAGGGCAGCCCCAGCATTTT. Protein: CASSTFSGQPQHF. V usage is TRBV19 and J usage is TRBJ1-5; D might be TRBD1 (5 bases). Trimming removed 4 bases at V and 7 bases at J, with 11 bases between. Germline V CDR1 and CDR2: LNHDA, SQIVND (reference sequence). The CDR3 consists of 13 residues.

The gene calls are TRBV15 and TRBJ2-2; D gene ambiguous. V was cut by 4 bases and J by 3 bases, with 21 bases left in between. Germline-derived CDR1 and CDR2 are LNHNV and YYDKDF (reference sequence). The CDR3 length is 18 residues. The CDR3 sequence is CATSTTSVPTRHTGELFF. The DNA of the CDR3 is TGTGCCACCAGCACCACTTCAGTACCCACGAGGCACACCGGGGAGCTGTTTTTT.

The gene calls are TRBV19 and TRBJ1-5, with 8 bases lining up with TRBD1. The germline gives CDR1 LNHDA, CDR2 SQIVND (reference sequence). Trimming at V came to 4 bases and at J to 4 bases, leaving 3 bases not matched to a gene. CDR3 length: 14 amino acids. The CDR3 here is CASSSRGRNQPQHF. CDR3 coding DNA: TGTGCCAGTAGTAGCAGGGGGCGAAATCAGCCCCAGCATTTT.

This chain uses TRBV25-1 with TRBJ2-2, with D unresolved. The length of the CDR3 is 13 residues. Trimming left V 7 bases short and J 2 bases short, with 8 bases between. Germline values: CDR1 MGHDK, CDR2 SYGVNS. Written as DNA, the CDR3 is TGTGCCAGCACCCTAGGAAACACCGGGGAGCTGTTTTTT. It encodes CASTLGNTGELFF.

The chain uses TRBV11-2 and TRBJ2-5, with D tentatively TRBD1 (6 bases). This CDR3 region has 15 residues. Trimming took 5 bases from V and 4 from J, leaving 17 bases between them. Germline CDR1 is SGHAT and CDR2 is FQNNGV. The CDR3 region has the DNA TGTGCCAGCAGCAATACAGGGTCAAACACAGAGACCCAGTACTTC. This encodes CASSNTGSNTETQYF. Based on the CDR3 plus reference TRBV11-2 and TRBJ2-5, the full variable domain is EAGVAQSPRYKIIEKRQSVAFWCNPISGHATLYWYQQILGQGPKLLIQFQNNGVVDDSQLPKDRFSAERLKGVDSTLKIQPAKLEDSAVYLCASSNTGSNTETQYFGPGTRLLVL.

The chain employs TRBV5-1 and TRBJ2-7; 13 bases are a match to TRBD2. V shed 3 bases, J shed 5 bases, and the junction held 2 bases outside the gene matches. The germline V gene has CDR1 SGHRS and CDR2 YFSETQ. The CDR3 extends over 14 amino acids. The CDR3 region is CASSSGLAGDEQYF. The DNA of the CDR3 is TGCGCCAGCAGCTCCGGACTAGCGGGAGACGAGCAGTACTTC.

CDR3 bases: TGTGCCAGCAGTGAGATCAGGGGGCAATTCGAAGAGACCCAGTACTTC. Translated: CASSEIRGQFEETQYF. This chain joins TRBV6-1 and TRBJ2-5; 8 positions match TRBD1. CDR1 MNHNS and CDR2 SASEGT come from the germline V gene. The CDR3 totals 16 residues. V lost 3 bases to trimming and J lost 3 bases; unmatched junction nucleotides: 9.

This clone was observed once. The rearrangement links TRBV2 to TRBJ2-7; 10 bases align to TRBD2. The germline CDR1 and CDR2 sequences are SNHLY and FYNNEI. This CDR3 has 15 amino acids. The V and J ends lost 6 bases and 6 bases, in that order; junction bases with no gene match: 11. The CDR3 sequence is CASSQKAGGPLEQYF. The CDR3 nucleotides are TGTGCCAGCAGCCAAAAAGCGGGAGGGCCTCTCGAGCAGTACTTC.

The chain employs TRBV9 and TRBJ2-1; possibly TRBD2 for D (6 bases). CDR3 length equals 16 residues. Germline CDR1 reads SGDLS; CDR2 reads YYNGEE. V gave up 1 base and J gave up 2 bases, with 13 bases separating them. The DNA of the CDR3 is TGTGCCAGCAGCGTAAGTGGAGGGGTTACCTACAATGAGCAGTTCTTC. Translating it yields CASSVSGGVTYNEQFF. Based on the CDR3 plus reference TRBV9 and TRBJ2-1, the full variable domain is DSGVTQTPKHLITATGQRVTLRCSPRSGDLSVYWYQQSLDQGLQFLIQYYNGEERAKGNILERFSAQQFPDLHSELNLSSLELGDSALYFCASSVSGGVTYNEQFFGPGTRLTVL.

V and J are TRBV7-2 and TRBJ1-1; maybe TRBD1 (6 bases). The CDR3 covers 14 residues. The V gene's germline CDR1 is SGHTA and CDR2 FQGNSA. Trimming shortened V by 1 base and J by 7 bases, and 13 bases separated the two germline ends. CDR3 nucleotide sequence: TGTGCCAGCAGCTTAGATCGCTGGACAGATGAAGCTTTCTTT. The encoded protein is CASSLDRWTDEAFF.

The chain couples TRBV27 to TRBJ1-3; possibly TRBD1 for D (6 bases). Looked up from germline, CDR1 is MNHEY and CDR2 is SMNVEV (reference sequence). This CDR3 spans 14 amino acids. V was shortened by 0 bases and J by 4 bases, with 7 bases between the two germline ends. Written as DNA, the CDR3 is TGTGCCAGCAGTTTATCTAGGGGGGGAAACACCATATATTTT. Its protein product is CASSLSRGGNTIYF.

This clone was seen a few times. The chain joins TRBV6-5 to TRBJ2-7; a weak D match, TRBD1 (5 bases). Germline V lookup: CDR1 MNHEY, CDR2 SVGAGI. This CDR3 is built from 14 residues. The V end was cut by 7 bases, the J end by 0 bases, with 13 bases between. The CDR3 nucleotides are TGTGCCAGCAAGGAACGGACATCCTCCTACGAGCAGTACTTC. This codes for CASKERTSSYEQYF.

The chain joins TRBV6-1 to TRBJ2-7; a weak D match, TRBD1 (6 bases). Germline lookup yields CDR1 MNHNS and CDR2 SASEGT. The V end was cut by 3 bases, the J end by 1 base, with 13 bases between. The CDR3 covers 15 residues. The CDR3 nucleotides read TGTGCCAGCAGTGAGAGGGGGTTTGTATCCTACGAGCAGTACTTC. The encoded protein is CASSERGFVSYEQYF.

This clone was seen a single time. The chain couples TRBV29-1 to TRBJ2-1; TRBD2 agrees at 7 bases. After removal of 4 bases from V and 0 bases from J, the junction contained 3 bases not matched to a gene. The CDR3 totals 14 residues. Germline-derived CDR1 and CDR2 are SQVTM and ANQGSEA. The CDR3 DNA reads TGCAGCGTTGGAGCGGGAAACTCCTACAATGAGCAGTTCTTC. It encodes CSVGAGNSYNEQFF.

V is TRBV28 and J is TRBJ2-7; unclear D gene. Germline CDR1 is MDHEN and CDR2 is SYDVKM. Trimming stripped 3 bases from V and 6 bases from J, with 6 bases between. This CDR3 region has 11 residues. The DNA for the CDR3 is TGTGCCAGCAGTTTTGGTAGCGAGCAGTACTTC. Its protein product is CASSFGSEQYF.

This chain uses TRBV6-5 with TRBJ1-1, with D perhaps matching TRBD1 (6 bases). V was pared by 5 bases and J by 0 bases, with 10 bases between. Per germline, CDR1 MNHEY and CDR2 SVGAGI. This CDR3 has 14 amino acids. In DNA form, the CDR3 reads TGTGCCAGCAGTCAGCAGGGGATGAACACTGAAGCTTTCTTT. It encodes CASSQQGMNTEAFF.

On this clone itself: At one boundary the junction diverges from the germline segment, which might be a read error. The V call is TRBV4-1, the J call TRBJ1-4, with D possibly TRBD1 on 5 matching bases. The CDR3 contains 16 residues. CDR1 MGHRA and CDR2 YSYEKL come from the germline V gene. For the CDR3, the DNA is TGCGCCAGCAGCCAAGATCTAACGGCAGGGCCCTACGGCGGTACCTTT. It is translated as CASSQDLTAGPYGGTF.

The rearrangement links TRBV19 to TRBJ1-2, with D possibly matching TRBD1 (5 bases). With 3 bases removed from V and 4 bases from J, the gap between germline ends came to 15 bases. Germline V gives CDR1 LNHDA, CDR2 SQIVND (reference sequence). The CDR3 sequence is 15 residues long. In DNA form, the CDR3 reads TGTGCCAGTAGTATCGACAGCGAATTCCTCTATGGCTACACCTTC. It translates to CASSIDSEFLYGYTF.